This T cell receptor beta chain was found in a study of blood T cell repertoires in COVID-19. Study background: There were acute and convalescent COVID-19 samples, and they came from the United States, Italy and Spain. The analysed material was cDNA or gDNA that came from T cells, B-cell-depleted T cells, or PBMCs.

CDR1 is MNHGY, CDR2 SAAAGT, per germline. The CDR3 spans 22 residues. V dropped 1 base and J dropped 0 bases, with 25 bases sitting between them. As processed by the authors: It was from reference gene primer amplification that nucleated cell counts were estimated. Here immunoSEQ multiplex PCR was the method, and the copy in TCRdb shows in-frame clones only, minus some. Clone size and the V and J calls come from that table; the DNA yielded D and trimming. There are around 100,000 clones in the sample; around four fifths occur only once, and 13% lies in the top ten. The specimen sequenced was peripheral blood. This TCR derives from a man aged 50-59 years with active or convalescent COVID-19. The V and J genes are TRBV6-8 and TRBJ2-6; a weak D match, TRBD1 (5 bases). Here the CDR3 reads CASSYFGAACRAPLSGANVLTF. In nucleotides, the CDR3 is TGTGCCAGCAGTTACTTTGGGGCGGCCTGCAGGGCCCCCCTCTCTGGGGCCAACGTCCTGACTTTC.